These 30 T cell receptor beta chains came from one sample sequenced in a study of shared T cell receptors in the human thymus. Measured with immunoSEQ multiplex PCR; TCRdb has only the in-frame clones, and not every one. The data hold approximately 730,000 clones, with 70% to 90% observed a single time. The same data also contributed to another study, on human thymus T cells.

Sequenced input: thymocytes. The receptors derive from a girl under two years old with a congenital heart defect.

The V gene is TRBV28, the J gene TRBJ1-6, with TRBD1 identical over 10 bases. Trimming cost V 5 bases and J 6 bases; bases outside gene matches: 19. This CDR3 is 20 amino acids long. Germline V gives CDR1 MDHEN, CDR2 SYDVKM. The CDR3 sequence: CASSLPLGTGDSLGNSPLHF. The CDR3 DNA reads TGTGCCAGCAGTCTACCCCTGGGGACAGGGGATTCCCTCGGTAATTCACCCCTCCACTTT.

This clone was recorded once. The chain links TRBV7-8 to TRBJ2-7; 10 nucleotides line up with TRBD2. Germline CDR1 reads SGHVS; CDR2 reads FQNEAQ. J lost 2 bases, V lost 2 bases, and 6 bases had no gene match. This CDR3 contains 16 residues. Here the CDR3 DNA reads TGTGCCAGCAGCTTAACGGCAGCGGGGGGGCCCTACGAGCAGTACTTC. Translated, it gives CASSLTAAGGPYEQYF.

The V call is TRBV2, the J call TRBJ2-5; TRBD2 matches at 14 bases. Germline assignment: CDR1 SNHLY and CDR2 FYNNEI. V lost 5 bases to trimming and J lost 4 bases; unmatched junction nucleotides: 3. This CDR3 has 15 amino acids. The CDR3 sequence: CASSLGLAGGETQYF. The CDR3 region has the DNA TGTGCCAGCAGTCTTGGACTAGCGGGGGGAGAGACCCAGTACTTC. Full variable domain (remainder filled in from reference TRBV2 and TRBJ2-5): EPEVTQTPSHQVTQMGQEVILRCVPISNHLYFYWYRQILGQKVEFLVSFYNNEISEKSEIFDDQFSVERPDGSNFTLKIRSTKLEDSAMYFCASSLGLAGGETQYFGPGTRLLVL.

The CDR3 region is CASSDGTGVAYNSPLHF. The CDR3 DNA reads TGTGCCAGCAGTGATGGGACAGGGGTGGCCTATAATTCACCCCTCCACTTT. This chain joins TRBV27 and TRBJ1-6; 10 bases line up with TRBD1. This CDR3 has 17 residues. Germline values: CDR1 MNHEY, CDR2 SMNVEV (reference sequence). The junction had 6 bases not matched to a gene; V was cut back by 5 bases and J by 2 bases.

The V call is TRBV30, the J call TRBJ2-3; 10 bases line up with TRBD2. Germline CDR1 is GTSNPN and CDR2 is SVGIG (reference sequence). V lost 2 bases and J lost 0; bases outside the gene matches: 8. The CDR3 contains 17 residues. The DNA of the CDR3 is TGTGCCTGGAGTTGTGTAGCGGGGGGACAAAGCACAGATACGCAGTATTTT. This sequence encodes CAWSCVAGGQSTDTQYF.

The chain combines TRBV19 with TRBJ1-4, with D maybe TRBD1 (6 bases). CDR1 is LNHDA and CDR2 is SQIVND in the germline V gene (reference sequence). This CDR3 spans 14 amino acids. V was pared by 5 bases and J by 6 bases, with 13 bases between. The DNA of the CDR3 is TGTGCCAGTAGTGCCCGGGACAACGATGAAAAACTGTTTTTT. Encoded protein: CASSARDNDEKLFF.

The J gene is TRBJ1-2, the V gene TRBV9; D is undetermined. Germline CDR1 SGDLS, CDR2 YYNGEE. The length of the CDR3 is 14 residues. The V end lost 0 bases, the J end lost 5 bases, and 11 bases lay between the germline ends. The CDR3 region has the DNA TGTGCCAGCAGCGTAGCTCCAGGAAGGTATGGCTACACCTTC. Translating it yields CASSVAPGRYGYTF.

The chain employs TRBV5-4 and TRBJ1-1; the D gene is possibly TRBD1 (5 bases). Trimming removed 0 bases at V and 8 bases at J, with 8 bases between. This CDR3 contains 12 residues. From germline, CDR1 is SGHNT and CDR2 YYREEE (reference sequence). CDR3 coding DNA: TGTGCCAGCAGCTTGGCCACAGGAGAAGCTTTCTTT. Protein sequence: CASSLATGEAFF. Using reference TRBV5-4 and TRBJ1-1 for the parts outside the CDR3, the full variable domain is ETGVTQSPTHLIKTRGQQVTLRCSSQSGHNTVSWYQQALGQGPQFIFQYYREEENGRGNFPPRFSGLQFPNYSSELNVNALELDDSALYLCASSLATGEAFFGQGTRLTVV.

This clone was observed a single time. The chain couples TRBV9 to TRBJ1-3; D is perhaps TRBD1 (6 bases). Looked up from germline, CDR1 is SGDLS and CDR2 is YYNGEE. The V end was cut by 3 bases, the J end by 0 bases, with 16 bases between. The CDR3 contains 17 residues. The DNA of the CDR3 is TGTGCCAGCAGCGCCTCCAGGGGAGATATCTCTGGAAACACCATATATTTT. Protein sequence: CASSASRGDISGNTIYF.

The rearrangement uses TRBV14 and TRBJ1-6; 7 nucleotides align to TRBD1. The CDR3 runs to 23 residues. With 1 base clipped from V and 0 bases from J, the junction kept 21 bases outside the gene matches. CDR1 SGHDN and CDR2 FVKESK come from the germline V gene. In DNA form, the CDR3 reads TGTGCCAGCAGCCAAGGTCTGGCTGGAGACAGGGAATATTTTAGCTCCTATAATTCACCCCTCCACTTT. Protein sequence: CASSQGLAGDREYFSSYNSPLHF.

The genes are TRBV12-5 and TRBJ1-1, with TRBD1 as a possible D gene (6 bases). The CDR3 loop spans 16 amino acids. Trimming cost V 6 bases and J 5 bases, with 22 bases left between them. Looked up from germline, CDR1 is LGHNT and CDR2 is FRNRAP. CDR3 loop: CASGLQITGYGTEAFF. As DNA, the CDR3 is TGTGCTAGTGGGCTACAAATAACAGGGTATGGTACTGAAGCTTTCTTT.

The chain carries TRBV5-5 and TRBJ1-2; 7 bases are a match to TRBD1. CDR1 and CDR2 from the germline V gene are SGHKS and YYEKEE (reference sequence). Trimming took 3 bases from V and 5 from J; bases not matched to a gene: 7. The CDR3 spans 14 residues. The CDR3 loop is CASSSLGDSYGYTF. In nucleotides, the CDR3 is TGTGCCAGCAGCTCCCTTGGGGACAGTTATGGCTACACCTTC.

The V call is TRBV19, the J call TRBJ1-2; 8 nucleotides align to TRBD1. Germline V gives CDR1 LNHDA, CDR2 SQIVND (reference sequence). CDR3 length equals 16 residues. Germline trimming cut 2 bases from V and 2 bases from J; bases unmatched to any gene: 7. CDR3 nucleotides: TGTGCCAGTAGTATAACCTCGGGACAGGCGAACTATGGCTACACCTTC. Protein sequence: CASSITSGQANYGYTF.

The chain has TRBV5-1 and TRBJ1-1; possible D gene TRBD1, 5 bases. Trimming left V 2 bases short and J 2 bases short, with 10 bases between. Germline lookup yields CDR1 SGHRS and CDR2 YFSETQ. The CDR3 is 14 amino acids. CDR3 in amino acids: CASSLGVANTEAFF. CDR3 sequence (DNA): TGCGCCAGCAGCTTAGGGGTGGCCAACACTGAAGCTTTCTTT.

J is TRBJ2-3 and V is TRBV28, with D uncertain. Trimming removed 3 bases from V and 3 bases from J, with 13 bases in between. The CDR3 has 15 amino acids. CDR1 is MDHEN, CDR2 SYDVKM, per germline. CDR3 in amino acids: CASSFQLAVTDTQYF. CDR3 bases: TGTGCCAGCAGTTTTCAATTGGCCGTGACAGATACGCAGTATTTT. The full variable domain, in which reference TRBV28 and TRBJ2-3 provide the parts outside the CDR3, is DVKVTQSSRYLVKRTGEKVFLECVQDMDHENMFWYRQDPGLGLRLIYFSYDVKMKEKGDIPEGYSVSREKKERFSLILESASTNQTSMYLCASSFQLAVTDTQYFGPGTRLTVL.

The V gene is TRBV4-1, the J gene TRBJ1-5; possibly TRBD1 for D (6 bases). The V end lost 0 bases, the J end lost 7 bases, and 13 bases lay between the germline ends. CDR3 size: 15 residues. Germline lookup yields CDR1 MGHRA and CDR2 YSYEKL. As DNA, the CDR3 is TGCGCCAGCAGCCAAGATCGAACAGGGAAACAGCCCCAGCATTTT. Translating it yields CASSQDRTGKQPQHF.

CDR3 amino acids: CASTLRQETQYF. The CDR3 nucleotides are TGTGCCAGCACCCTGCGACAAGAGACCCAGTACTTC. This chain links TRBV7-9 with TRBJ2-5; D is undetermined. Trimming took 7 bases from V and 2 from J, leaving 8 bases between them. This CDR3 comprises 12 residues. The germline V gene encodes CDR1 SEHNR and CDR2 FQNEAQ (reference sequence).

V is TRBV6-5 and J is TRBJ2-5; 7 bases agree with TRBD2. There are 12 residues in the CDR3. V gave up 8 bases and J gave up 7 bases; unmatched junction bases: 7. Germline CDR1 reads MNHEY; CDR2 reads SVGAGI. CDR3 region: CASGGGPGTQYF. DNA for the CDR3: TGTGCCAGCGGGGGGGGTCCAGGGACCCAGTACTTC.

The rearrangement joins TRBV4-3 to TRBJ2-3; 7 bases are shared with TRBD2. The CDR3 is 18 residues long. Germline-derived CDR1 and CDR2 are LGHNA and YSLEER. V shed 2 bases, J shed 4 bases, and the junction held 15 bases outside the gene matches. CDR3 sequence: CASSQSRVGRGLPDTQYF. CDR3 in DNA: TGCGCCAGCAGCCAAAGCCGGGTTGGGCGGGGGTTACCAGATACGCAGTATTTT.

The chain uses TRBV5-6 and TRBJ2-7; 9 nucleotides line up with TRBD1. The CDR3 totals 14 residues. Looked up from germline, CDR1 is SGHDT and CDR2 is YYEEEE. V lost 6 bases to trimming and J lost 2 bases; unmatched junction nucleotides: 6. The CDR3 nucleotides are TGTGCCAGCAACAGGGACAGGGAGACCTACGAGCAGTACTTC. It is translated as CASNRDRETYEQYF.

The chain is built from TRBV30 and TRBJ2-1; D not resolved. The CDR3 extends over 14 amino acids. Per the germline V gene, CDR1 is GTSNPN and CDR2 is SVGIG (reference sequence). The V and J ends lost 2 bases and 3 bases respectively, with 11 bases between them. CDR3 nucleotides: TGTGCCTGGAGTCACGGAAGCGACTACAATGAGCAGTTCTTC. Translation gives CAWSHGSDYNEQFF.

The chain combines TRBV9 with TRBJ1-6; D is possibly TRBD1 (5 bases). V was shortened by 4 bases and J by 6 bases, with 14 bases between the two germline ends. This CDR3 is built from 15 residues. Germline V gene data show CDR1 as SGDLS and CDR2 as YYNGEE. CDR3 sequence (DNA): TGTGCCAGCAGCCCTCAGGGAGGGAGTAATTCACCCCTCCACTTT. Translated: CASSPQGGSNSPLHF.

This chain joins TRBV9 and TRBJ1-2; D might be TRBD1 (6 bases). The CDR3 is 15 amino acids. CDR1 is SGDLS, CDR2 YYNGEE, per germline. Trimming took off 4 bases at V and 5 bases at J, with 18 bases between the two ends. The CDR3 reads CASSPYRDKGYGYTF. CDR3 nucleotide sequence: TGTGCCAGCAGCCCCTACCGGGACAAGGGATATGGCTACACCTTC.

This clone was seen only once. This chain links TRBV5-1 with TRBJ2-3, with D perhaps TRBD2 (6 bases). The CDR3 covers 16 residues. Germline lookup yields CDR1 SGHRS and CDR2 YFSETQ. The germline V and J ends were trimmed by 4 bases and 2 bases, with 17 bases remaining between them. This CDR3 reads CASSIWTGVFTDTQYF. CDR3 DNA sequence: TGCGCCAGCAGCATATGGACGGGAGTCTTCACAGATACGCAGTATTTT.

The chain combines TRBV4-1 with TRBJ1-5, with D possibly being TRBD1 (5 bases). Germline assignment: CDR1 MGHRA and CDR2 YSYEKL. CDR3 size: 16 residues. Trimming removed 0 bases at V and 0 bases at J, with 9 bases between. Here the CDR3 DNA reads TGCGCCAGCAGCCAAGAGGGGCAATATAGCAATCAGCCCCAGCATTTT. Its translation is CASSQEGQYSNQPQHF.

This chain joins TRBV14 and TRBJ2-7, with TRBD2 identical over 8 bases. The CDR3 extends over 13 amino acids. Germline lookup yields CDR1 SGHDN and CDR2 FVKESK. V lost 7 bases and J lost 4; bases outside the gene matches: 6. The CDR3 sequence: CASNAGGKYEQYF. DNA for the CDR3: TGTGCCAGCAATGCGGGGGGCAAGTACGAGCAGTACTTC.

The chain joins TRBV14 to TRBJ2-5, with 8 bases fitting TRBD1. The CDR3 length is 18 residues. Trimming removed 3 bases from V and 0 bases from J; junction bases left unmatched: 12. In germline, CDR1 is SGHDN, CDR2 FVKESK. Here the CDR3 DNA reads TGTGCCAGCAGCCAGGACAGGGTGAGGGACTTATACCAAGAGACCCAGTACTTC. This codes for CASSQDRVRDLYQETQYF. Full variable domain (rest looked up from reference TRBV14 and TRBJ2-5): EAGVTQFPSHSVIEKGQTVTLRCDPISGHDNLYWYRRVMGKEIKFLLHFVKESKQDESGMPNNRFLAERTGGTYSTLKVQPAELEDSGVYFCASSQDRVRDLYQETQYFGPGTRLLVL.

J is TRBJ1-3 and V is TRBV16; D perhaps matches TRBD1 (5 bases). The CDR3 consists of 14 residues. The germline gives CDR1 KGHSY, CDR2 FQNENV. With 3 bases removed from V and 5 bases from J, the gap between germline ends came to 11 bases. The CDR3 DNA sequence: TGTGCCAGCAGCCAGACAGCCAGGCGAAACACCATATATTTT. Translating gives CASSQTARRNTIYF.

The V and J genes are TRBV7-9 and TRBJ1-6, with 7 bases fitting TRBD1. J gave up 2 bases and V 5 bases, and 6 bases lay outside the gene matches. This CDR3 contains 16 residues. Germline lookup yields CDR1 SEHNR and CDR2 FQNEAQ (reference sequence). CDR3 bases: TGTGCCAGCAGCCATAGACAGGGAACCTATAATTCACCCCTCCACTTT. Amino acid sequence: CASSHRQGTYNSPLHF.

J is TRBJ2-2 and V is TRBV6-1; 7 positions agree with TRBD1. Germline V gene data show CDR1 as MNHNS and CDR2 as SASEGT. The V and J ends lost 4 bases and 3 bases, in that order; junction bases with no gene match: 14. This CDR3 contains 18 residues. The CDR3 is CASSGAPDRAEDTGELFF. The CDR3 DNA is TGTGCCAGCAGTGGAGCCCCCGACAGGGCGGAGGACACCGGGGAGCTGTTTTTT.